The rows below give T cell receptor beta chains drawn from one sample of a study of blood T cells in healthy people across ages. A single record per CDR3 protein comes from TCRdb applying MiXCR to the 5' RACE reads. The sample records about 800,000 distinct CDR3 sequences, 25% being singletons. The sample also formed part of further work on T cells of mothers and their children.

Sequences were obtained from blood. The origin of the receptors is a boy aged 5-17 years in good health. Both conserved end residues are part of each CDR3. Fields, in order: J gene, V gene, D gene, clone size, CDR3 protein, CDR3 DNA. A D gene is named only where the DNA matches it firmly. Only part of the rows carry a size: once, few, many, or a class if the clone is expanded.

j_gene: TRBJ2-7
v_gene: TRBV11-2
d_gene: TRBD1
abundance: few
CDR3aa: CASSQMGQTLYEQYF
CDR3nt: TGTGCCAGCAGCCAGATGGGACAGACTCTGTACGAGCAGTACTTC

j_gene: TRBJ2-7
v_gene: TRBV10-3
d_gene: -
abundance: many
CDR3aa: CAISESGSASSYEQYF
CDR3nt: TGTGCCATCAGTGAGTCAGGTAGCGCGAGCTCCTACGAGCAGTACTTC

j_gene: TRBJ1-4
v_gene: TRBV9
d_gene: -
abundance: few
CDR3aa: CASSAGTRNEKLFF
CDR3nt: TGTGCCAGCAGCGCCGGGACAAGAAATGAAAAACTGTTTTTT

j_gene: TRBJ1-5
v_gene: TRBV7-8
d_gene: -
abundance: few
CDR3aa: CASSLTLDSNQPQHF
CDR3nt: TGTGCCAGCAGCTTGACCTTGGATAGCAATCAGCCCCAGCATTTT

j_gene: TRBJ2-3
v_gene: TRBV28
d_gene: -
abundance: -
CDR3aa: CASSFRAGLTDTQYF
CDR3nt: TGTGCCAGCAGTTTTCGGGCGGGGTTGACAGATACGCAGTATTTT

j_gene: TRBJ1-2
v_gene: TRBV20-1
d_gene: -
abundance: -
CDR3aa: CSAKGNGYTF
CDR3nt: TGCAGTGCTAAGGGGAATGGCTACACCTTC

j_gene: TRBJ2-1
v_gene: TRBV12-3/TRBV12-4
d_gene: TRBD1
abundance: -
CDR3aa: CASSARQGIGNEQFF
CDR3nt: TGTGCCAGCAGTGCCAGACAGGGGATAGGCAATGAGCAGTTCTTC

j_gene: TRBJ2-2
v_gene: TRBV10-3
d_gene: -
abundance: -
CDR3aa: CAISGQNTGELFF
CDR3nt: TGTGCCATCAGTGGACAGAACACCGGGGAGCTGTTTTTT

j_gene: TRBJ1-1
v_gene: TRBV7-3
d_gene: -
abundance: few
CDR3aa: CASSLYGVLNTEAFF
CDR3nt: TGTGCCAGCAGCTTATACGGGGTCCTGAACACTGAAGCTTTCTTT

j_gene: TRBJ1-4
v_gene: TRBV7-9
d_gene: -
abundance: -
CDR3aa: CASSAQKVSLLAEKLFF
CDR3nt: TGTGCCAGCAGCGCGCAGAAGGTCAGCCTGTTGGCGGAAAAACTGTTTTTT

j_gene: TRBJ2-1
v_gene: TRBV4-3
d_gene: TRBD2
abundance: few
CDR3aa: CASSQGITSGTYYNEQFF
CDR3nt: TGCGCCAGCAGCCAAGGTATAACTAGCGGGACTTATTACAATGAGCAGTTCTTC

j_gene: TRBJ2-1
v_gene: TRBV4-3
d_gene: -
abundance: -
CDR3aa: CASSQDHGYNEQFF
CDR3nt: TGCGCCAGCAGCCAAGATCACGGGTACAATGAGCAGTTCTTC

j_gene: TRBJ2-5
v_gene: TRBV20-1
d_gene: TRBD2
abundance: few
CDR3aa: CSAREASGGMETQYF
CDR3nt: TGCAGTGCTAGAGAGGCTAGCGGGGGTATGGAGACCCAGTACTTC

j_gene: TRBJ2-5
v_gene: TRBV20-1
d_gene: -
abundance: -
CDR3aa: CSATRGETQYF
CDR3nt: TGCAGTGCTACCAGGGGCGAGACCCAGTACTTC

j_gene: TRBJ2-5
v_gene: TRBV4-3
d_gene: TRBD2
abundance: many
CDR3aa: CASSQGLQETQYF
CDR3nt: TGTGCCAGCAGCCAGGGACTACAGGAGACCCAGTACTTC

j_gene: TRBJ2-7
v_gene: TRBV5-1
d_gene: -
abundance: -
CDR3aa: CASSQTGLPGEQYF
CDR3nt: TGCGCCAGCAGCCAAACAGGCCTCCCAGGCGAGCAGTACTTC